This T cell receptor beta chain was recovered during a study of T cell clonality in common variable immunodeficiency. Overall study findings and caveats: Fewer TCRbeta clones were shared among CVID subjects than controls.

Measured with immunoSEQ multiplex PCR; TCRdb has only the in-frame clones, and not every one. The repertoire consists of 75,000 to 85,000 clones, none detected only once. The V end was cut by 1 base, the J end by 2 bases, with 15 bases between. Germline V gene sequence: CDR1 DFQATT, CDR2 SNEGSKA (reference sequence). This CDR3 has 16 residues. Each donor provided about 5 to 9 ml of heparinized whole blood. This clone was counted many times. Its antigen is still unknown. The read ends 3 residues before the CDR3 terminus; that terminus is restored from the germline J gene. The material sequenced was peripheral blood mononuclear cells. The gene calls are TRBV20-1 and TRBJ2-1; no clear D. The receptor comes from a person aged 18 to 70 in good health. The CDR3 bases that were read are TGCAGTGCTAGAGTTTGGAGAGCGACGGCCTACAATGAG. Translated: CSARVWRATAYNE. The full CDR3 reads CSARVWRATAYNEQFF.